Each of the 13 T cell receptor beta chains below was sequenced from the same sample in a study of shared clonotypes between healthy human individuals. Repertoires were generated with immunoSEQ multiplex PCR, while TCRdb's copy carries only in-frame clones and drops some. The sample yields roughly 1.5 million clones, 98% seen once. Sequenced: naive CD4+ T cells sorted from blood. Subset in this sample: CD45RA+ positively selected. Receptors originate from a man younger than 45 in good health.

This clone was observed a single time. The chain couples TRBV19 to TRBJ1-5; D possibly corresponds to TRBD1 (5 bases). The CDR3 has 14 amino acids. V was pared by 3 bases and J by 6 bases, with 12 bases between. Germline assignment: CDR1 LNHDA and CDR2 SQIVND (reference sequence). The CDR3 nucleotides are TGTGCCAGTAGTATGGCCAGGGAGGGTCAGCCCCAGCATTTT. Translated, it gives CASSMAREGQPQHF.

The chain uses TRBV5-1 and TRBJ2-1, with D possibly matching TRBD2 (6 bases). The CDR3 spans 15 residues. V was shortened by 4 bases and J by 4 bases, with 15 bases between the two germline ends. Germline V lookup: CDR1 SGHRS, CDR2 YFSETQ. CDR3 amino acids: CASSRGTAPYNEQFF. The CDR3 region has the DNA TGCGCCAGCAGCCGCGGGACGGCCCCGTACAATGAGCAGTTCTTC.

This clone was counted once. Here the CDR3 reads CAISRDGEETQYF. The CDR3 bases are TGTGCCATCAGCCGGGACGGAGAAGAGACCCAGTACTTC. The J gene is TRBJ2-5, the V gene TRBV10-3, with D perhaps assigned TRBD1 or TRBD2 (5 bases each). This CDR3 is built from 13 residues. Per the germline V gene, CDR1 is ENHRY and CDR2 is SYGVKD. Trimming stripped 6 bases from V and 3 bases from J, with 11 bases between.

The chain joins TRBV7-6 to TRBJ1-5; D uncertain. The CDR3 is made up of 15 amino acids. Germline values: CDR1 SGHVS, CDR2 FNYEAQ. V dropped 5 bases and J dropped 5 bases, with 16 bases sitting between them. Written as DNA, the CDR3 is TGTGCCAGCAGCCTCAGATCAGGATATCATCAGCCCCAGCATTTT. It translates to CASSLRSGYHQPQHF.

V and J are TRBV9 and TRBJ1-1, with D possibly TRBD1 on 5 matching bases. CDR1 is SGDLS, CDR2 YYNGEE, per germline. The CDR3 runs 16 residues. This CDR3 reads CGYPGTLEEEVTEAFF. The CDR3 nucleotides are TGTGGATACCCCGGGACCTTGGAAGAAGAGGTCACTGAAGCTTTCTTT.

This rearrangement joins TRBV19 to TRBJ2-4, with TRBD1 matching over 8 bases. The trim removed 5 bases at V and 3 bases at J, leaving 3 bases unmatched. This CDR3 spans 14 amino acids. Per germline, CDR1 LNHDA and CDR2 SQIVND (reference sequence). CDR3 coding DNA: TGTGCCAGTAGTGTAACAGGGGGCAAAAACATTCAGTACTTC. This codes for CASSVTGGKNIQYF.

This clone was picked up one time. The chain employs TRBV7-2 and TRBJ1-1; D is perhaps TRBD1 (5 bases). The germline CDR1 and CDR2 sequences are SGHTA and FQGNSA. Trimming shortened V by 5 bases and J by 4 bases, and 14 bases separated the two germline ends. CDR3 length equals 14 residues. The CDR3 DNA reads as TGTGCCAGCAGCCATTCTTCGGGGCGCACTGAAGCTTTCTTT. Residues: CASSHSSGRTEAFF. The full variable domain, in which reference TRBV7-2 and TRBJ1-1 provide the parts outside the CDR3, is GAGVSQSPSNKVTEKGKDVELRCDPISGHTALYWYRQSLGQGLEFLIYFQGNSAPDKSGLPSDRFSAERTGGSVSTLTIQRTQQEDSAVYLCASSHSSGRTEAFFGQGTRLTVV.

With respect to this clone: At one end, the junction sequence differs from germline, possibly due to a read error. This chain uses TRBV19 with TRBJ1-4, with D perhaps TRBD1 (5 bases). The CDR3 runs 16 residues. Germline V gene lookup returns CDR1 LNHDA and CDR2 SQIVND (reference sequence). CDR3 nucleotide sequence: TGTGCCAGTAGTATATTCGGGACGGCAACAAATGAAAAACTGTTTTTT. The encoded protein is CASSIFGTATNEKLFF. The whole variable domain, remainder taken from reference TRBV19 and TRBJ1-4, is DGGITQSPKYLFRKEGQNVTLSCEQNLNHDAMYWYRQDPGQGLRLIYYSQIVNDFQKGDIAEGYSVSREKKESFPLTVTSAQKNPTAFYLCASSIFGTATNEKLFFGSGTQLSVL.

J is TRBJ1-4 and V is TRBV19; 9 bases match TRBD1. Trimming removed 6 bases from V and 5 bases from J; junction bases left unmatched: 4. The germline V gene encodes CDR1 LNHDA and CDR2 SQIVND (reference sequence). The CDR3 runs to 14 residues. CDR3 nucleotide sequence: TGTGCCAGTAGGGACAGGGGTCCGAATGAAAAACTGTTTTTT. Translated: CASRDRGPNEKLFF.

The table lists this clone with a few counts. The rearrangement joins TRBV2 to TRBJ1-5; D gene unclear. The germline V and J ends were trimmed by 3 bases and 4 bases, with 10 bases remaining between them. This CDR3 is built from 14 residues. Germline V lookup: CDR1 SNHLY, CDR2 FYNNEI. CDR3 sequence (DNA): TGTGCCAGCAGTGAGACGAGGGTAAATCAGCCCCAGCATTTT. This codes for CASSETRVNQPQHF.

This clone was seen once. The chain is built from TRBV28 and TRBJ2-3, with D unresolved. Germline assignment: CDR1 MDHEN and CDR2 SYDVKM. This CDR3 contains 13 residues. Trimming stripped 2 bases from V and 6 bases from J, with 9 bases between. The CDR3 DNA reads TGTGCCAGCAGTTTAGCACTACGGGATACGCAGTATTTT. Translating it yields CASSLALRDTQYF.

This sequence joins TRBV11-2 and TRBJ2-3; D gene uncertain. CDR3 length: 13 amino acids. Trimming took 1 base from V and 8 from J, leaving 10 bases between them. Germline CDR1 and CDR2: SGHAT and FQNNGV. The CDR3 here is CASSLATDRTQYF. The CDR3 nucleotides read TGTGCCAGCAGCTTAGCGACTGACCGTACGCAGTATTTT.

V is TRBV10-3 and J is TRBJ2-5, with D perhaps matching TRBD1 (6 bases). This CDR3 comprises 16 residues. Trimming shortened V by 6 bases and J by 5 bases, and 22 bases separated the two germline ends. Germline V gene data show CDR1 as ENHRY and CDR2 as SYGVKD. Written as DNA, the CDR3 is TGTGCCATCAGCCCTGCATGGAAATCAGGGGAGGAGACCCAGTACTTC. It is translated as CAISPAWKSGEETQYF.